What follows is one T cell receptor beta chain and its context. Its antigen is currently unknown. This CDR3 spans 16 amino acids. Germline values: CDR1 MDHEN, CDR2 SYDVKM. The V end lost 7 bases, the J end lost 5 bases, and 18 bases lay between the germline ends. Libraries were prepared by immunoSEQ multiplex PCR; TCRdb keeps only in-frame clonotypes and omits some of them. The profile shows about 83,000 clones, more than 75% of them singletons. This entry is derived from a study of T cell responses to AZD1222 COVID-19 vaccine. General study findings and limits: Recipients of AZD1222 seropositive at baseline numbered only 6 or 7. Following two doses of AZD1222, Spike-specific TCR breadth and depth rose.

V is TRBV28 and J is TRBJ1-6; D not resolved. The sample in question was peripheral blood, obtained on day 0 of AZD1222 vaccination. The sequence was collected from an adult in good health. CDR3 sequence (DNA): TGTGCCAGCATCGGTGGAGGGCCTCAGAATAATTCACCCCTCCACTTT. This codes for CASIGGGPQNNSPLHF. The variable domain in full, completed from reference TRBV28 and TRBJ1-6, reads DVKVTQSSRYLVKRTGEKVFLECVQDMDHENMFWYRQDPGLGLRLIYFSYDVKMKEKGDIPEGYSVSREKKERFSLILESASTNQTSMYLCASIGGGPQNNSPLHFGNGTRLTVT.